Below are 13 T cell receptor beta chains sequenced from a single sample in a study of cytomegalovirus exposure and HLA in healthy donors. This PCR relied on a set of 60 Vbeta primers and 13 Jbeta primers. The repertoire was sequenced with immunoSEQ multiplex PCR; TCRdb's copy has only in-frame clones and lacks some. The ten top clones account for 2.1%, within a sample of roughly 51,000 clones. The sample comprised PBMCs. Receptors were obtained from a woman aged 40 to 50 in good health and CMV-seronegative.

The J gene is TRBJ1-1, the V gene TRBV6-6; no firm D call. V lost 2 bases and J 1 base, leaving 11 bases between the germline ends. Germline-derived CDR1 and CDR2 are MNHNY and SVGAGI (reference sequence). The CDR3 loop spans 15 amino acids. Here the CDR3 DNA reads TGTGCCAGCAGTTACCCCCTAATTGGGAACACTGAAGCTTTCTTT. This translates into CASSYPLIGNTEAFF.

V is TRBV11-3 and J is TRBJ1-2, with TRBD1 matching over 8 bases. J gave up 5 bases and V 6 bases, and 26 bases lay outside the gene matches. Germline lookup yields CDR1 SGHNT and CDR2 YENEEA. This CDR3 spans 20 amino acids. Written as DNA, the CDR3 is TGTGCCAGCAGACTCCTGCCGACAGGGGTTTGGGGTTCAAGCTGTTATGGCTACACCTTC. Its translation is CASRLLPTGVWGSSCYGYTF.

The chain links TRBV18 to TRBJ1-3, with TRBD1 matching 7 bases. V shed 6 bases and J 3 bases; nucleotides not matched to a gene: 8. The CDR3 length is 15 residues. Germline CDR1 and CDR2: KGHSH and LQKENI. CDR3 loop: CASSRQGPLGNTIYF. The CDR3 nucleotides are TGTGCCAGCTCTCGACAGGGACCTCTTGGAAACACCATATATTTT.

The chain has TRBV4-3 and TRBJ1-2, with TRBD1 matching 11 bases. J lost 4 bases, V lost 7 bases, and 11 bases had no gene match. This CDR3 region has 16 residues. The germline CDR1 and CDR2 sequences are LGHNA and YSLEER. CDR3 in amino acids: CASTDRTGGRGYGYTF. The CDR3, as DNA: TGCGCCAGCACTGACAGGACAGGGGGCAGGGGCTATGGCTACACCTTC.

The chain combines TRBV5-1 with TRBJ1-1; TRBD1 might be the D (6 bases). The V and J ends lost 4 bases and 0 bases respectively, with 13 bases between them. CDR1 and CDR2 (germline): SGHRS, YFSETQ. The CDR3 sequence is 15 residues long. The CDR3 protein is CASSPRTAMNTEAFF. CDR3 sequence (DNA): TGCGCCAGCAGCCCCAGGACAGCGATGAACACTGAAGCTTTCTTT.

The V call is TRBV5-1, the J call TRBJ2-7, with 7 bases identical to TRBD2. Per germline, CDR1 SGHRS and CDR2 YFSETQ. V shed 0 bases, J shed 6 bases, and the junction held 9 bases outside the gene matches. This CDR3 contains 15 residues. The CDR3 loop reads CASSLVTGGVGEQYF. As DNA, the CDR3 is TGCGCCAGCAGCTTGGTAACGGGAGGAGTCGGCGAGCAGTACTTC.

V gene TRBV10-3 combines with J gene TRBJ1-2, with unresolved D. The V end was cut by 3 bases, the J end by 3 bases, with 11 bases between. Per the germline V gene, CDR1 is ENHRY and CDR2 is SYGVKD. The CDR3 sequence is 14 residues long. For the CDR3, the DNA is TGTGCCATCAGTGACCGCTTCGGGGACTATGGCTACACCTTC. Encoded protein: CAISDRFGDYGYTF.

Note on this clone: The sample contains more than one DNA sequence encoding this CDR3. This chain uses TRBV30 with TRBJ1-2, with 7 positions matching TRBD1. Trimming took 4 bases from V and 5 from J; bases not matched to a gene: 7. CDR3 length: 13 residues. Germline CDR1 reads GTSNPN; CDR2 reads SVGIG (reference sequence). The CDR3 protein is CAWNRDRPYGYTF. The CDR3 nucleotides are TGTGCCTGGAATAGGGACAGACCTTATGGCTACACCTTC.

The chain joins TRBV9 to TRBJ2-1, with a weak D call TRBD1 (5 bases). Germline-derived CDR1 and CDR2 are SGDLS and YYNGEE. This CDR3 has 14 amino acids. With 0 bases removed from V and 5 bases from J, the gap between germline ends came to 9 bases. The CDR3 region is CASSVDQGNNEQFF. DNA of the CDR3: TGTGCCAGCAGCGTAGATCAGGGAAACAATGAGCAGTTCTTC. Together with reference TRBV9 and TRBJ2-1, the CDR3 gives the full variable domain: DSGVTQTPKHLITATGQRVTLRCSPRSGDLSVYWYQQSLDQGLQFLIQYYNGEERAKGNILERFSAQQFPDLHSELNLSSLELGDSALYFCASSVDQGNNEQFFGPGTRLTVL.

The V gene is TRBV7-9, the J gene TRBJ2-3, with TRBD2 identical over 10 bases. The V gene's germline CDR1 is SEHNR and CDR2 FQNEAQ (reference sequence). CDR3 length equals 14 residues. The V and J ends lost 5 bases and 4 bases, in that order; junction bases with no gene match: 3. CDR3 protein: CASSPGTSADTQYF. The DNA for the CDR3 is TGTGCCAGCAGCCCCGGGACTAGCGCAGATACGCAGTATTTT.

The CDR3 nucleotides read TGCGCCAGCAGCCGGGACTTATGGACCGGGGAGCTGTTTTTT. It translates to CASSRDLWTGELFF. The V call is TRBV4-3, the J call TRBJ2-2; TRBD2 might be the D (6 bases). Trimming stripped 4 bases from V and 5 bases from J, with 11 bases between. The CDR3 spans 14 residues. Germline CDR1 is LGHNA and CDR2 is YSLEER.

The genes are TRBV18 and TRBJ2-3; 7 bases agree with TRBD1. Unmatched junction bases numbered 10, after V lost 2 bases and J lost 8 bases. The germline V gene encodes CDR1 KGHSH and CDR2 LQKENI. This CDR3 contains 15 residues. The DNA for the CDR3 is TGTGCCAGCTCACCAAAAACAGGGGTTCTTGGTACGCAGTATTTT. Amino acids: CASSPKTGVLGTQYF.

The genes are TRBV5-1 and TRBJ2-7; TRBD2 agrees at 8 bases. CDR3 length equals 15 residues. Trimming removed 7 bases from V and 2 bases from J; junction bases left unmatched: 11. Germline V gives CDR1 SGHRS, CDR2 YFSETQ. In DNA, the CDR3 is TGCGCCAGCGGACCCGGTCGAGCGGGGGCCTACGAGCAGTACTTC. Its translation is CASGPGRAGAYEQYF.